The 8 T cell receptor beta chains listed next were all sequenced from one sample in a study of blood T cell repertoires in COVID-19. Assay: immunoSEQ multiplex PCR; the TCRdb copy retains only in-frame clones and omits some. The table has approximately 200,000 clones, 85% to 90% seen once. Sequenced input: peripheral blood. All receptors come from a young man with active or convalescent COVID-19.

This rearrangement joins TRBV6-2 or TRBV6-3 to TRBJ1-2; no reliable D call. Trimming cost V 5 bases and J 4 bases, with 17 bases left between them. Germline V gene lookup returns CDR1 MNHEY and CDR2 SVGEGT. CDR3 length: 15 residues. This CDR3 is CASSESPGEVYGYTF. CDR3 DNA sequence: TGTGCCAGCAGTGAGTCACCCGGGGAGGTCTATGGCTACACCTTC.

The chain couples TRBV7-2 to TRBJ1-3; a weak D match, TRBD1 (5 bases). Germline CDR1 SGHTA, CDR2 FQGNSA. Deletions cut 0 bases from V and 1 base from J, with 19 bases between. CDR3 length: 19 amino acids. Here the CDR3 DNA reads TGTGCCAGCAGCTTAGCTACAGGTTTTTTATCGGGTTCTGGAAACACCATATATTTT. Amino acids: CASSLATGFLSGSGNTIYF.

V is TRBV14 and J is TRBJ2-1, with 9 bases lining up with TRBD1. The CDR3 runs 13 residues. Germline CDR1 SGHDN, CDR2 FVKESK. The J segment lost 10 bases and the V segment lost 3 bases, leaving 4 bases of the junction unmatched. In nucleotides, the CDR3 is TGTGCCAGCAGCCAGGACAGGGGTAGGGAGCAGTTCTTC. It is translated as CASSQDRGREQFF. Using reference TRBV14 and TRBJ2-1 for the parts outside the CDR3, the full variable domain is EAGVTQFPSHSVIEKGQTVTLRCDPISGHDNLYWYRRVMGKEIKFLLHFVKESKQDESGMPNNRFLAERTGGTYSTLKVQPAELEDSGVYFCASSQDRGREQFFGPGTRLTVL.

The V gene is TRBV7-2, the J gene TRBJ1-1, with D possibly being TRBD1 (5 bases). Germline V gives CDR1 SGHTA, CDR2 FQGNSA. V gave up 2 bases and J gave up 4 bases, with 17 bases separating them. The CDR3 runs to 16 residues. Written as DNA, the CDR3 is TGTGCCAGCAGCTTAAAAGGAATCGGGGGGTCCACTGAAGCTTTCTTT. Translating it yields CASSLKGIGGSTEAFF.

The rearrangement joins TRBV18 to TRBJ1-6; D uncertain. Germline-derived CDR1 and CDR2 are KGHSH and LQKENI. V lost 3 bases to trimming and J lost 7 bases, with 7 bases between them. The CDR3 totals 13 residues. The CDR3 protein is CASSPAQNSPLHF. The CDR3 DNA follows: TGTGCCAGCTCACCCGCTCAGAATTCACCCCTCCACTTT.

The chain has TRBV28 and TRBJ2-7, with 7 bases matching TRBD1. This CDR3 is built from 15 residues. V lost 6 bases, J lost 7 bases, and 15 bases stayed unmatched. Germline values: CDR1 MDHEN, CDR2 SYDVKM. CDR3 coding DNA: TGTGCCAGCAGATCAATGACAGGGTCAAGGTGGGAGCAGTACTTC. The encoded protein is CASRSMTGSRWEQYF.

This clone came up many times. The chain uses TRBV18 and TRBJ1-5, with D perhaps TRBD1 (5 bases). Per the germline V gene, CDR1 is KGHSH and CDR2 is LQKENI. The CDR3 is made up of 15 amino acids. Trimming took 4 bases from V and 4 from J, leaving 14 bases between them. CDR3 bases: TGTGCCAGCTCACGGGAGGGGATACCAAATCAGCCCCAGCATTTT. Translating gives CASSREGIPNQPQHF.

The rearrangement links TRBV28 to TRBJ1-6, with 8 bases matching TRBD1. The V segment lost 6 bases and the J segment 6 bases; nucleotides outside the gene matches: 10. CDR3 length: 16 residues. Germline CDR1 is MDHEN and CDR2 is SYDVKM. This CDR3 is CASRADGQGRNSPLHF. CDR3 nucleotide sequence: TGTGCCAGCAGGGCGGATGGACAGGGTCGTAATTCACCCCTCCACTTT.